The 22 T cell receptor beta chains in this list originate from one sample, sequenced in a study of vaccination and CD4 T cells after COVID-19. Once obtained from cultured CD4+ T cells, the DNA was sequenced using the Oncomine TCR Beta short-read assay. TCRdb reprocessed the PCR reads via MiXCR and lists one record per CDR3 protein. The sample holds under 20,000 distinct CDR3 sequences; about two fifths are singletons and the top ten take 12% to 15%. Specified treatment: roughly 11-day PBMC culture with coronavirus spike peptide pools or control peptides (ViraFEST assay). For these receptors, no antigen is known. Input material: cultured CD4+ T cells from blood. The receptor set was obtained from a human donor with COVID-19.

The chain uses TRBV18 and TRBJ1-4; D unresolved. The CDR3 sequence is 15 residues long. Germline assignment: CDR1 KGHSH and CDR2 LQKENI. Trimming removed 1 base from V and 5 bases from J, with 11 bases in between. CDR3 in DNA: TGTGCCAGCTCACCACAGACTCTTGGGAATGAAAAACTGTTTTTT. Encoded protein: CASSPQTLGNEKLFF.

CDR3 nucleotides: TGCAGTGCTAGAGTTCTTGGGGGCAATCAGCCCCAGCATTTT. This encodes CSARVLGGNQPQHF. The chain carries TRBV20-1 and TRBJ1-5; D ambiguous. V lost 1 base, J lost 2 bases, and 9 bases lay in between. Germline values: CDR1 DFQATT, CDR2 SNEGSKA (reference sequence). This CDR3 contains 14 residues.

The rearrangement links TRBV7-9 to TRBJ1-5; D remains unclear. V shed 4 bases and J shed 3 bases, with 10 bases lying between them. The length of the CDR3 is 14 residues. Germline assignment: CDR1 SEHNR and CDR2 FQNEAQ (reference sequence). The CDR3 sequence is CASSYRDSNQPQHF. Written as DNA, the CDR3 is TGTGCCAGCAGCTACCGCGATTCCAATCAGCCCCAGCATTTT.

This clonotype appeared a few times. The chain recombines TRBV6-5 with TRBJ2-3; D remains unclear. This CDR3 has 16 residues. CDR1 and CDR2 from the germline V gene are MNHEY and SVGAGI. V lost 2 bases and J lost 0, with 12 bases in between. DNA for the CDR3: TGTGCCAGCAGTTACGGGCGTAGTACTAGCACAGATACGCAGTATTTT. Its protein is CASSYGRSTSTDTQYF.

This clonotype occurred once. The chain is built from TRBV14 and TRBJ1-1, with 9 bases that match TRBD1. The V and J ends lost 6 bases and 9 bases, in that order; junction bases with no gene match: 5. The CDR3 is made up of 12 amino acids. Germline V gene sequence: CDR1 SGHDN, CDR2 FVKESK. CDR3 in DNA: TGTGCCAGCAGTTGGGACAGGGTCAAAGCTTTCTTT. This codes for CASSWDRVKAFF.

In DNA form, the CDR3 reads TGTGCCAGCAGTCTAAGACTCAACTATAGCAATCAGCCCCAGCATTTT. Translating it yields CASSLRLNYSNQPQHF. V usage is TRBV12-3 or TRBV12-4 and J usage is TRBJ1-5; the D is unclear. The V end lost 5 bases, the J end lost 0 bases, and 14 bases lay between the germline ends. The CDR3 runs 16 residues.

The chain combines TRBV7-9 with TRBJ1-4; tentatively, D is TRBD1 (6 bases). In germline, CDR1 is SEHNR, CDR2 FQNEAQ (reference sequence). The CDR3 runs to 16 residues. Trimming removed 5 bases from V and 7 bases from J, with 20 bases in between. CDR3 sequence reads: CASSNPAGTSGEKLFF. DNA for the CDR3: TGTGCCAGCAGCAACCCCGCCGGGACATCGGGTGAAAAACTGTTTTTT. Full variable domain (missing parts from reference TRBV7-9 and TRBJ1-4): DTGVSQNPRHKITKRGQNVTFRCDPISEHNRLYWYRQTLGQGPEFLTYFQNEAQLEKSRLLSDRFSAERPKGSFSTLEIQRTEQGDSAMYLCASSNPAGTSGEKLFFGSGTQLSVL.

This clonotype showed up just a few times. V gene TRBV19 combines with J gene TRBJ2-5; 14 bases fit TRBD2. Germline loops: CDR1 LNHDA, CDR2 SQIVND (reference sequence). Trimming cost V 3 bases and J 1 base; bases outside gene matches: 10. The CDR3 is made up of 19 amino acids. This chain's CDR3 is CASSIFWGGLAGAQETQYF. The CDR3 DNA reads TGTGCCAGTAGTATCTTTTGGGGGGGACTAGCGGGGGCCCAAGAGACCCAGTACTTC.

The CDR3 DNA reads TGTGCCAGCAGCTTAAGCTCCCTGGACTTGGGGGCCCAGCATTTT. Encoded protein: CASSLSSLDLGAQHF. The chain has TRBV7-2 and TRBJ1-5; tentative D call: TRBD1 (5 bases). The V and J ends lost 2 bases and 11 bases respectively, with 19 bases between them. Germline CDR1 SGHTA, CDR2 FQGNSA. This CDR3 has 15 amino acids.

This clonotype was seen only a few times. The V call is TRBV29-1, the J call TRBJ1-2; 7 nucleotides align to TRBD1. Germline values: CDR1 SQVTM, CDR2 ANQGSEA. V lost 4 bases to trimming and J lost 8 bases; unmatched junction nucleotides: 10. This CDR3 is built from 13 residues. The CDR3 DNA follows: TGCAGCGTTGTCCCAGGGGGGGGACGGGGCTACACCTTC. Its translation: CSVVPGGGRGYTF. The variable domain in full, with the rest retrieved from reference TRBV29-1 and TRBJ1-2, is SAVISQKPSRDICQRGTSLTIQCQVDSQVTMMFWYRQQPGQSLTLIATANQGSEATYESGFVIDKFPISRPNLTFSTLTVSNMSPEDSSIYLCSVVPGGGRGYTFGSGTRLTVV.

The V gene is TRBV6-1, the J gene TRBJ2-7; TRBD2 matches at 11 bases. With 5 bases clipped from V and 0 bases from J, the junction kept 6 bases outside the gene matches. CDR1 is MNHNS, CDR2 SASEGT, per germline. This CDR3 is built from 16 residues. The CDR3 DNA reads as TGTGCCAGCAGTCCAACCGGGACTAGCGGCTCCTACGAGCAGTACTTC. Translation gives CASSPTGTSGSYEQYF.

Details on this clonotype: Possible read error: a much larger clone is one base away. CDR3 loop: CSAFRPGTKNTEAFF. In DNA form, the CDR3 reads TGCAGTGCTTTCCGGCCCGGGACAAAGAACACTGAAGCTTTCTTT. This chain connects TRBV20-1 to TRBJ1-1; D might be TRBD1 (6 bases). The CDR3 is made up of 15 amino acids. CDR1 DFQATT and CDR2 SNEGSKA come from the germline V gene (reference sequence). Trimming stripped 5 bases from V and 1 base from J, with 17 bases between.

This clonotype was seen more than once but under ten times. The chain combines TRBV7-9 with TRBJ1-3; a possible D gene is TRBD1 (5 bases). This CDR3 is built from 16 residues. With 1 base removed from V and 0 bases from J, the gap between germline ends came to 10 bases. CDR1 and CDR2 from the germline V gene are SEHNR and FQNEAQ (reference sequence). CDR3 residues: CASSLGGDSSGNTIYF. The CDR3 bases are TGTGCCAGCAGCTTAGGTGGTGACAGCTCTGGAAACACCATATATTTT.

The chain combines TRBV19 with TRBJ2-5; a weak D match, TRBD1 (5 bases). Trimming left V 3 bases short and J 4 bases short, with 15 bases between. CDR1 and CDR2 (germline): LNHDA, SQIVND (reference sequence). This CDR3 comprises 15 residues. DNA for the CDR3: TGTGCCAGTAGTATTGTTAGGGGAACGTTAGAGACCCAGTACTTC. Protein product: CASSIVRGTLETQYF.

The chain is built from TRBV15 and TRBJ2-3; 8 nucleotides agree with TRBD2. Germline values: CDR1 LNHNV, CDR2 YYDKDF (reference sequence). The trim removed 0 bases at V and 1 base at J, leaving 3 bases unmatched. The CDR3 extends over 16 amino acids. CDR3 protein: CATSREWRGGTDTQYF. CDR3 sequence (DNA): TGTGCCACCAGCAGAGAATGGCGGGGGGGCACAGATACGCAGTATTTT.

The chain employs TRBV27 and TRBJ1-2; 8 positions agree with TRBD1. Germline V gene lookup returns CDR1 MNHEY and CDR2 SMNVEV (reference sequence). V was clipped by 5 bases and J by 3 bases; unmatched bases: 11. This CDR3 has 16 amino acids. CDR3 DNA sequence: TGTGCCAGCAGTATAAACCCGGGACAGGTGCACTATGGCTACACCTTC. Amino acid sequence: CASSINPGQVHYGYTF.

This clonotype was picked up a small number of times. The J gene is TRBJ2-5, the V gene TRBV20-1, with D tentatively TRBD2 (5 bases). Germline V gives CDR1 DFQATT, CDR2 SNEGSKA (reference sequence). The CDR3 covers 10 residues. The V gene lost 7 bases and the J gene lost 5 bases, with 8 bases spanning the gap. The CDR3 DNA reads TGCAGTGGCCGGAGGGAGACCCAGTACTTC. Translating gives CSGRRETQYF.

The V and J genes are TRBV19 and TRBJ1-2; a weak D match, TRBD1 (5 bases). The CDR3 covers 15 residues. The germline CDR1 and CDR2 sequences are LNHDA and SQIVND (reference sequence). V was shortened by 0 bases and J by 5 bases, with 13 bases between the two germline ends. Here the CDR3 reads CASSIDPPGRYGYTF. The CDR3 DNA sequence: TGTGCCAGTAGTATAGATCCCCCGGGGCGGTATGGCTACACCTTC.

Here the CDR3 reads CASSPPGRASNQPQHF. For the CDR3, the DNA is TGTGCCAGCAGTCCCCCCGGGAGAGCTAGCAATCAGCCCCAGCATTTT. The rearrangement uses TRBV12-3 or TRBV12-4 and TRBJ1-5, with D unresolved. Between the trimmed V and J ends, which lost 5 bases and 0 bases, there was a span of 14 bases. The CDR3 runs 16 residues.

The V call is TRBV7-2, the J call TRBJ2-3; the D is unclear. CDR3 length equals 14 residues. Looked up from germline, CDR1 is SGHTA and CDR2 is FQGNSA. V was shortened by 5 bases and J by 5 bases, with 14 bases between the two germline ends. The CDR3 loop is CASSPKGLGDTQYF. The DNA for the CDR3 is TGTGCCAGCAGCCCCAAGGGCCTGGGAGATACGCAGTATTTT.

The rearrangement joins TRBV20-1 to TRBJ1-3, with D unclear. This CDR3 region has 15 residues. The V end was cut by 2 bases, the J end by 0 bases, with 11 bases between. From germline, CDR1 is DFQATT and CDR2 SNEGSKA (reference sequence). The CDR3 DNA is TGCAGTGCTAGAAGGACGCTTTTCTCTGGAAACACCATATATTTT. Translation gives CSARRTLFSGNTIYF.

The chain is built from TRBV7-2 and TRBJ1-1, with a weak D call TRBD1 (5 bases). Per germline, CDR1 SGHTA and CDR2 FQGNSA. Between the trimmed V and J ends, which lost 11 bases and 2 bases, there was a span of 15 bases. This CDR3 has 13 residues. The CDR3 DNA reads TGTGCCGATCAGGGCCAAATCAACACTGAAGCTTTCTTT. Protein product: CADQGQINTEAFF.